This entry concerns a single T cell receptor beta chain. The antigen is unknown. The entry originates in a study of T-cell memory formation after mild COVID-19. TCRdb passed the 5' RACE reads through MiXCR, listing each CDR3 protein once. This sample has hundreds of thousands of distinct CDR3 sequences; about 22% occur once, and the top ten carry 7% to 9%. The CDR3 spans 12 residues. Trimming removed 7 bases at V and 12 bases at J, with 16 bases between. Germline loops: CDR1 SGHAT, CDR2 FQNNGV. General study findings and limits: There were some responding clones in pre-infection memory, which suggested that cross-reactive memory had joined.

The source is an adult woman who had mild COVID-19 (a few samples of this study predate the infection). Cell type and time point are not known. Source material: PBMCs or a T cell subset sorted from them (not recorded which). V usage is TRBV11-2 and J usage is TRBJ2-1; D gene uncertain. CDR3 nucleotide sequence: TGTGCCAGCACCGAGACCTCGTTCGGGCAGTTCTTC. Its protein product is CASTETSFGQFF.